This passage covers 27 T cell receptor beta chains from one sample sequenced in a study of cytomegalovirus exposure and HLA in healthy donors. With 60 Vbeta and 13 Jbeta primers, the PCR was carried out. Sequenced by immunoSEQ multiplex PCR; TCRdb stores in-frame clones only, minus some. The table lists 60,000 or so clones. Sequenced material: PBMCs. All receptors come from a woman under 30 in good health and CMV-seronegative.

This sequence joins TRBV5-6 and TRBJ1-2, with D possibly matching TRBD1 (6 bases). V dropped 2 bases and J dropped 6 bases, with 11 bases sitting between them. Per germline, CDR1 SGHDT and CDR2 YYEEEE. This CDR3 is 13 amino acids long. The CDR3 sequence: CASSFRGADGYTF. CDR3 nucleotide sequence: TGTGCCAGCAGCTTCCGGGGGGCCGATGGCTACACCTTC.

The DNA of the CDR3 is TGTGCCAGCAGCTTAGGGAGGGACAATGAGCAGTTCTTC. It yields the protein CASSLGRDNEQFF. V and J are TRBV7-9 and TRBJ2-1, with D possibly TRBD2 on 6 matching bases. V was clipped by 1 base and J by 5 bases, with 6 bases between them. Germline V gene data show CDR1 as SEHNR and CDR2 as FQNEAQ (reference sequence). This CDR3 is built from 13 residues.

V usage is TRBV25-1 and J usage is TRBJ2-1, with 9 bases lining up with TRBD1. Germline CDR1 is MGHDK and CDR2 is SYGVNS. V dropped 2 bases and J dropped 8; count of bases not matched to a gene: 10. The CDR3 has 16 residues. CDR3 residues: CASSEPPGQGGDEQFF. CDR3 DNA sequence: TGTGCCAGCAGTGAACCCCCGGGACAGGGCGGCGATGAGCAGTTCTTC.

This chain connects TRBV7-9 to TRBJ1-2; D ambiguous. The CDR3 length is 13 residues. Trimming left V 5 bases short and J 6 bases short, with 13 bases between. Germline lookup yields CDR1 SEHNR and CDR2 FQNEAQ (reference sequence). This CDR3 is CASSTPAEDGYTF. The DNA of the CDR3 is TGTGCCAGCAGCACGCCAGCCGAGGATGGCTACACCTTC.

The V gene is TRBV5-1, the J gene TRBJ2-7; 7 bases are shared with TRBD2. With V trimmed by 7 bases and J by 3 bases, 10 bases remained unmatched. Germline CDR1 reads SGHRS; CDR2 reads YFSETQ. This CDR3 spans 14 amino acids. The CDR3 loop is CASGQGGFIYEQYF. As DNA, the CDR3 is TGCGCCAGCGGCCAGGGAGGGTTTATCTACGAGCAGTACTTC.

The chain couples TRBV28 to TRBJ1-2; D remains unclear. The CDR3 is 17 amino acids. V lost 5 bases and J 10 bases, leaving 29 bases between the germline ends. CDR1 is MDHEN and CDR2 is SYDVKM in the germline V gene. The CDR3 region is CASSLAPRSPRFAYYTF. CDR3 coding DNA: TGTGCCAGCAGTCTAGCTCCCCGGTCCCCGAGGTTTGCTTACTACACCTTC.

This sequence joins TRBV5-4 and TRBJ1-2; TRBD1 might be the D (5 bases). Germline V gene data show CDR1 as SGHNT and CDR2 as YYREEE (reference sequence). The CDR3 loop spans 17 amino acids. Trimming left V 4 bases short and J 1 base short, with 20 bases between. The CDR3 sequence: CASSPQVGQALNYGYTF. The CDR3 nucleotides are TGTGCCAGCAGCCCCCAGGTGGGGCAGGCCCTTAACTATGGCTACACCTTC.

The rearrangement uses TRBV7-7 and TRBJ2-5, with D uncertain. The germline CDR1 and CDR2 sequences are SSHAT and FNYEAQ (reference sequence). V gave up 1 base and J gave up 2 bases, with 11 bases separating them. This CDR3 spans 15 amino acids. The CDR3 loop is CASSLGSGQQETQYF. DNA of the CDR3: TGTGCCAGCAGCTTAGGTTCTGGGCAGCAAGAGACCCAGTACTTC.

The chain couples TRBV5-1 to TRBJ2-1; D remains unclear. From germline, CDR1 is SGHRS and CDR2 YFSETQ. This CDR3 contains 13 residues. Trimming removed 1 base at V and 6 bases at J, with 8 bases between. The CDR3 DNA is TGCGCCAGCAGCTTGCTACCCCTCAATGAGCAGTTCTTC. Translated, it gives CASSLLPLNEQFF.

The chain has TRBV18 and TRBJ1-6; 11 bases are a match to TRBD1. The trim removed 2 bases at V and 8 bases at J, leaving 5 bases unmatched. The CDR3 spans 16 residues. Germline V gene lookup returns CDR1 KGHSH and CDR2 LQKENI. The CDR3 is CASSPGWGQGDSPLHF. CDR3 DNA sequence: TGTGCCAGCTCACCAGGATGGGGACAGGGGGATTCACCCCTCCACTTT.

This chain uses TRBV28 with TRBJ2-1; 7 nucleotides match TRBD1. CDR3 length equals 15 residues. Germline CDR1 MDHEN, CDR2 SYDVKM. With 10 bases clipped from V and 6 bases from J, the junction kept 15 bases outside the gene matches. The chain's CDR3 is CANLPTGSPLNEQFF. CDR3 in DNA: TGTGCCAACCTTCCGACAGGGAGTCCCCTCAATGAGCAGTTCTTC.

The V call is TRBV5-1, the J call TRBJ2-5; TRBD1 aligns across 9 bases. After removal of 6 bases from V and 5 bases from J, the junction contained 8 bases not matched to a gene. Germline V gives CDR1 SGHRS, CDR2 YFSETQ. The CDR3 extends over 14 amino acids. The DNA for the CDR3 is TGCGCCAGCAATTTACAGGGGGCTGAGGAGACCCAGTACTTC. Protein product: CASNLQGAEETQYF.

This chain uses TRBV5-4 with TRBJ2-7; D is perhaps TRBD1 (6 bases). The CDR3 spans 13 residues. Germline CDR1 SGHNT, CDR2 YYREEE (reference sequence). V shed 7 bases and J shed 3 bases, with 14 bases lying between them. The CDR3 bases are TGTGCCAGCCATAGACAGGATGGCTACGAGCAGTACTTC. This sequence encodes CASHRQDGYEQYF.

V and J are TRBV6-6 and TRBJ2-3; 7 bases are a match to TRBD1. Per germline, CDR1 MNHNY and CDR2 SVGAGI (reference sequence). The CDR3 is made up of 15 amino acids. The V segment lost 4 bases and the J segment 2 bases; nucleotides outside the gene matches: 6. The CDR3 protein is CASSFSRGYTDTQYF. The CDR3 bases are TGTGCCAGCAGTTTTAGCAGGGGGTACACAGATACGCAGTATTTT.

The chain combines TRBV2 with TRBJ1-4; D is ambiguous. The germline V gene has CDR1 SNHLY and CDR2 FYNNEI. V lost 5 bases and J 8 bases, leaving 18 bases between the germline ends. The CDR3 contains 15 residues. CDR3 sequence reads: CASSLRLMRNEKLFF. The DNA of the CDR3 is TGTGCCAGCAGTCTAAGACTTATGAGAAACGAAAAACTGTTTTTT.

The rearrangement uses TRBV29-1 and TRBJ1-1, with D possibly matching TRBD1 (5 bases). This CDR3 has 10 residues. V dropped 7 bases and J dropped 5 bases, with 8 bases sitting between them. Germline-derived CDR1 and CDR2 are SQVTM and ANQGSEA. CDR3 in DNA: TGCAGCGATGGGGGGACTGAAGCTTTCTTT. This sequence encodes CSDGGTEAFF.

The CDR3 loop reads CSVEDPGENTGELFF. The CDR3 bases are TGCAGCGTTGAAGATCCAGGGGAGAACACCGGGGAGCTGTTTTTT. The rearrangement joins TRBV29-1 to TRBJ2-2; D is possibly TRBD1 (6 bases). Germline V gene lookup returns CDR1 SQVTM and CDR2 ANQGSEA. Trimming shortened V by 0 bases and J by 1 base, and 9 bases separated the two germline ends. The CDR3 consists of 15 residues.

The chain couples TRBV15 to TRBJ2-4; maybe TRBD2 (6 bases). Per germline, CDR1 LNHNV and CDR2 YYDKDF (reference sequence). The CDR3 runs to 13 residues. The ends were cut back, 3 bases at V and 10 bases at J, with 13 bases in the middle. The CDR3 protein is CATSSTNGLIQYF. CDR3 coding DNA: TGTGCCACCAGCAGCACGAATGGACTAATTCAGTACTTC.

In nucleotides, the CDR3 is TGTGCCAGCAGCCAAACGACAGGACCTTATAATTCACCCCTCCACTTT. Translation: CASSQTTGPYNSPLHF. The chain recombines TRBV14 with TRBJ1-6; maybe TRBD1 (6 bases). This CDR3 is built from 16 residues. From germline, CDR1 is SGHDN and CDR2 FVKESK. V lost 2 bases and J 4 bases, leaving 12 bases between the germline ends.

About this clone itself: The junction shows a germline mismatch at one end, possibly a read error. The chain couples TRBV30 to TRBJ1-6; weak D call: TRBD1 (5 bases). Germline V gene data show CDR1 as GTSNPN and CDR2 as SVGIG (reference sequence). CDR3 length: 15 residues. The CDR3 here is CAGSVRPGYNSPLHF. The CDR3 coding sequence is TGTGCCGGGAGTGTACGCCCAGGGTATAATTCACCCCTCCACTTT.

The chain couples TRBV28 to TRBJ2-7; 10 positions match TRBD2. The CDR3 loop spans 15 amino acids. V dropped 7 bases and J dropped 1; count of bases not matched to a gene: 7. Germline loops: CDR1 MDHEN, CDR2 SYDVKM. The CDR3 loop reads CASIRSGRASYEQYF. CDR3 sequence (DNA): TGTGCCAGCATCCGGAGCGGGAGGGCGTCCTACGAGCAGTACTTC.

The CDR3 DNA is TGTGCCAGCACCTCGGCTAACTATGGCTACACCTTC. It translates to CASTSANYGYTF. The chain is built from TRBV25-1 and TRBJ1-2; D unresolved. The germline V gene encodes CDR1 MGHDK and CDR2 SYGVNS. The V gene lost 7 bases and the J gene lost 0 bases, with 6 bases spanning the gap. CDR3 size: 12 residues.

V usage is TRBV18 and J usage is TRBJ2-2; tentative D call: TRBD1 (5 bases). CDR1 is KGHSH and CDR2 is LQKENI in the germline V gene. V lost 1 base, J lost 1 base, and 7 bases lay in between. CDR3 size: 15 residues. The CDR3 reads CASSPRTQNTGELFF. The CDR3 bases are TGTGCCAGCTCACCACGGACACAGAACACCGGGGAGCTGTTTTTT.

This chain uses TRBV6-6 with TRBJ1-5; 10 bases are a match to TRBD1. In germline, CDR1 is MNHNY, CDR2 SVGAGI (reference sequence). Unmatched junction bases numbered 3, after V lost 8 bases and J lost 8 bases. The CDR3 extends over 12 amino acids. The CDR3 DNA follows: TGTGCCAGCGGACAGGGGGACGAGCCCCAGCATTTT. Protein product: CASGQGDEPQHF.

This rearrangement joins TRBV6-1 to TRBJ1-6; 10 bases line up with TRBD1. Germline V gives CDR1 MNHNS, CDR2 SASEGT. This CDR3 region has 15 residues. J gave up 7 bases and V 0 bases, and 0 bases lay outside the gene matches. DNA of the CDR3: TGTGCCAGCAGTGAAGCGACAGGGGGCAATTCACCCCTCCACTTT. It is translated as CASSEATGGNSPLHF.

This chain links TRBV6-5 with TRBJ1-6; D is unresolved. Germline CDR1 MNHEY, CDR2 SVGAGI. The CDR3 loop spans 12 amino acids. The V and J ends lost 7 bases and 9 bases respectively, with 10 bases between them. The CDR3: CASKRGFSPLHF. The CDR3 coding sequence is TGTGCCAGCAAGAGAGGGTTTTCACCCCTCCACTTT.

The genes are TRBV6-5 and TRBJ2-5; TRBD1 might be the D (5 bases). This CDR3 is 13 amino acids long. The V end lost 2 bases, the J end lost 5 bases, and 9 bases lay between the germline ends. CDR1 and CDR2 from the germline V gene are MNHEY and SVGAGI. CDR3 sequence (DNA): TGTGCCAGCAGTTACCCCGCAGGGGAGACCCAGTACTTC. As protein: CASSYPAGETQYF.